This TCR beta chain comes out of a study of T cell responses to AZD1222 COVID-19 vaccine. The ends were cut back, 4 bases at V and 4 bases at J, with 8 bases in the middle. The CDR3 is 12 amino acids. Germline lookup yields CDR1 SEHNR and CDR2 FQNEAQ (reference sequence). Here immunoSEQ multiplex PCR was the method, and the copy in TCRdb shows in-frame clones only, minus some. The sample holds 130,000 to 150,000 clones, approximately 90% seen once. The sequence came from an adult in good health. The material sequenced was peripheral blood, taken on day 0 of AZD1222 vaccination. The rearrangement uses TRBV7-9 and TRBJ2-7; the D gene is possibly TRBD2 (5 bases). The CDR3, as DNA: TGTGCCAGCAGCTCCGGGGATTACGAGCAGTACTTC. This gives the protein CASSSGDYEQYF.